This T cell receptor (beta chain) was documented in a study of T cells in tuberculosis. Each donor contributed 90,000 to 100,000 T cells on average, unsorted. Produced via immunoSEQ multiplex PCR; TCRdb's table is partial and in-frame only. The sample gives about 20,000 clones, 85% to 90% of which show up once; roughly 15% is in the top ten. This clone was picked up a small number of times. Sample: PBMCs. This TCR came from a donor aged 10-29 years with latent tuberculosis or without tuberculosis infection.

Written as DNA, the CDR3 is TGTGCCACCAGCAGAGATGGCAGGGTCGTTCTTAACTATGGCTACACCTTC. It translates to CATSRDGRVVLNYGYTF. J is TRBJ1-2 and V is TRBV15, with D maybe TRBD1 (5 bases). Trimming pared 0 bases from V and 1 base from J, leaving 15 bases between. The CDR3 spans 17 residues. CDR1 and CDR2 (germline): LNHNV, YYDKDF (reference sequence).